This T cell receptor (beta chain) was identified during a study of T cells in Graves' hyperthyroidism and ophthalmopathy. Germline-derived CDR1 and CDR2 are SGHRS and YFSETQ. V lost 4 bases and J 0 bases, leaving 8 bases between the germline ends. CDR3 length: 13 residues. Study outcomes and limitations: Model-based prediction identified ophthalmopathy a median 6.5 months prior to its onset.

Authors of the study amplified TCR beta CDR3 regions from RNA transcripts. The HTBI primer set was used in a first-round RT-PCR of the TCR CDR3. TCRdb recomputed calls from the multiplex PCR reads with MiXCR, one row per CDR3 protein. The sample records more than 500,000 distinct CDR3 sequences, under 60% being singletons. At least ten counts were recorded for this clonotype. Its antigen is still unknown. Material: peripheral blood or thyroid tissue (not recorded which). This chain connects TRBV5-1 to TRBJ2-7; D is perhaps TRBD2 (6 bases). This TCR was sampled from an adult woman with Graves' disease, either hyperthyroidism or ophthalmopathy (not recorded which). The CDR3 region has the DNA TGCGCCAGCAGCCGGGGGAGCTCCTACGAGCAGTACTTC. Translation gives CASSRGSSYEQYF.